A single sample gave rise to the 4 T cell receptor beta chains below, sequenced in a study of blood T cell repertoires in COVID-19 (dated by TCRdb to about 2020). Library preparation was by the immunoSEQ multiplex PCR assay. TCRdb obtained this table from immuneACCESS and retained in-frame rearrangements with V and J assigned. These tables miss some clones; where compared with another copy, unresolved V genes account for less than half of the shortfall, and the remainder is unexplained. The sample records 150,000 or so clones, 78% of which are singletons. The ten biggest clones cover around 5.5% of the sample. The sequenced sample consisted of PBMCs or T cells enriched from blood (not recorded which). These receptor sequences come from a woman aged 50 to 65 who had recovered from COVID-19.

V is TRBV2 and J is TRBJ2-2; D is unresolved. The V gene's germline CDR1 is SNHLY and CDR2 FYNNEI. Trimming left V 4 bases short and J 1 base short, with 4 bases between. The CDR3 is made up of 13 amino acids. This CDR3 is CASSGQNTGELFF. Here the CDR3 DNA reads TGTGCCAGCAGTGGGCAGAACACCGGGGAGCTGTTTTTT.

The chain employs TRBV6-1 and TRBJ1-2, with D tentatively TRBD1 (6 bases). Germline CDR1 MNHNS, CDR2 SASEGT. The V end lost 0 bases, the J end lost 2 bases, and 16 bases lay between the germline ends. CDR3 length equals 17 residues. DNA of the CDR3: TGTGCCAGCAGTGAAGCGGGGGCCAAACAAGGGAACTATGGCTACACCTTC. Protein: CASSEAGAKQGNYGYTF.

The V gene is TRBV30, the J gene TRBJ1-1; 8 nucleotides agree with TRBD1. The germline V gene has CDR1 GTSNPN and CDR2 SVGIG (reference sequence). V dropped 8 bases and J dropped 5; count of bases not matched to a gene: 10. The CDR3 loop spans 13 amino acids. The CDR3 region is CAGNSGGGTEAFF. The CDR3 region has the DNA TGTGCCGGAAACTCAGGGGGCGGGACTGAAGCTTTCTTT.

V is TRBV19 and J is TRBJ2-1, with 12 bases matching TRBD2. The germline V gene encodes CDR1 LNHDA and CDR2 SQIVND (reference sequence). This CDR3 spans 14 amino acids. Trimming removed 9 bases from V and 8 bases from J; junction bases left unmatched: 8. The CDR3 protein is CASHASGGAHEQFF. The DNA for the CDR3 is TGTGCCAGCCATGCTAGCGGGGGGGCTCATGAGCAGTTCTTC. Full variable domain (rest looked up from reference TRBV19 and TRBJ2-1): DGGITQSPKYLFRKEGQNVTLSCEQNLNHDAMYWYRQDPGQGLRLIYYSQIVNDFQKGDIAEGYSVSREKKESFPLTVTSAQKNPTAFYLCASHASGGAHEQFFGPGTRLTVL.